This TCR beta chain came from a study of blood T cell repertoires in COVID-19. Germline CDR1 SGHTA, CDR2 FQGNSA. V gave up 5 bases and J gave up 7 bases, with 12 bases separating them. There are 13 residues in the CDR3. TCRdb keeps only in-frame clones here, not all; method: immunoSEQ multiplex PCR. The sample contains 200,000 to 300,000 clones, 80% to 95% of which appear only once. What was sequenced was peripheral blood. V usage is TRBV7-2 and J usage is TRBJ2-1; TRBD2 is a possible D gene (6 bases). This TCR derives from a man aged 25 to 40 with COVID-19, enrolled during active disease. In nucleotides, the CDR3 is TGTGCCAGCAGCATGGGACTTTGGAATGAGCAGTTCTTC. Translation gives CASSMGLWNEQFF.